This T cell receptor beta chain originates from a study of identical twins. Overall study findings and caveats: Twins shared out-of-frame alpha sequences with excess low generation probability.

TCRdb re-analysed the 5' RACE reads in MiXCR, keeping a single row per CDR3 protein. The repertoire holds hundreds of thousands of distinct CDR3 sequences, with approximately 21% as singletons. Only a few counts were recorded for this clonotype. Its matching antigen is unknown. With V trimmed by 7 bases and J by 4 bases, 7 bases remained unmatched. From germline, CDR1 is MNHEY and CDR2 SMNVEV (reference sequence). The CDR3 is 14 residues long. These data also formed part of another study, on T cells expressing NK-cell markers. As reported in that work: A handful of donors' CD3+CD56-NKG2C+ cells were dominated by the same clonotypes.

The specimen sequenced was PBMCs. The sequence came from a woman under 30 in good health. This sequence joins TRBV27 and TRBJ2-3; 8 positions match TRBD1. The CDR3 sequence: CASTPTGEADTQYF. DNA for the CDR3: TGTGCCAGCACTCCGACAGGGGAGGCAGATACGCAGTATTTT.